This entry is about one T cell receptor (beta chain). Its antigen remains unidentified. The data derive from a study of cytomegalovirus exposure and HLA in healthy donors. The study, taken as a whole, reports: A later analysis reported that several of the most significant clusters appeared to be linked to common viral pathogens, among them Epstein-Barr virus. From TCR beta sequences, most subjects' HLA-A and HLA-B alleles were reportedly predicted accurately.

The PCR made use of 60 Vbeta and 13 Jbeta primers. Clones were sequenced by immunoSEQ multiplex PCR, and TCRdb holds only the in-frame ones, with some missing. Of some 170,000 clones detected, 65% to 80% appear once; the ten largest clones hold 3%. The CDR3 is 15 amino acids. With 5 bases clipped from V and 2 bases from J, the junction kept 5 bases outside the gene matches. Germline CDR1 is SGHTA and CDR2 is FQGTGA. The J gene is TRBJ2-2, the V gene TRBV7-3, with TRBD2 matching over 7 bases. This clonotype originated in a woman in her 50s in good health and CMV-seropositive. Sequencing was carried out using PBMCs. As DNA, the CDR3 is TGTGCCAGCAGCCGGACGGGGGGTAACACCGGGGAGCTGTTTTTT. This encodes CASSRTGGNTGELFF.